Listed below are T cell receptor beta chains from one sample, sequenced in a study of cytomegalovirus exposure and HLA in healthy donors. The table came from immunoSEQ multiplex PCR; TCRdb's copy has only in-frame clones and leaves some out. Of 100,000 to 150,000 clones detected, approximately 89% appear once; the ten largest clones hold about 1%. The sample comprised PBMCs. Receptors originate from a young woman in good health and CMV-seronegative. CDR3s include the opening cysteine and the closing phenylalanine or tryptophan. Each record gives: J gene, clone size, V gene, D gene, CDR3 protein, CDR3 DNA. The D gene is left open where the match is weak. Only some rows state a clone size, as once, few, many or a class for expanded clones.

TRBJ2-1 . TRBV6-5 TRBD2 CASSYSTSGENEQFF TGTGCCAGCAGTTACTCGACTAGCGGGGAGAATGAGCAGTTCTTC
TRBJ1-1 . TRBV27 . CASSLYINTEAFF TGTGCCAGCAGTCTTTACATCAACACTGAAGCTTTCTTT
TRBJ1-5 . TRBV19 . CASSIGSGTAQPQHF TGTGCCAGTAGTATAGGTTCAGGAACGGCGCAGCCCCAGCATTTT
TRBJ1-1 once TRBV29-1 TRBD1 CSARTGTMNTEAFF TGCAGCGCAAGGACAGGAACAATGAACACTGAAGCTTTCTTT
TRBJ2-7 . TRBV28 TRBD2 CASSSGGTSGSSEQYF TGTGCCAGCAGTTCGGGGGGTACTAGCGGGAGTTCCGAGCAGTACTTC
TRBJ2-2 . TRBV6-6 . CASAGVGELFF TGTGCCAGCGCAGGGGTCGGGGAGCTGTTTTTT
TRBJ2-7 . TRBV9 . CASSPGGAYEQYF TGTGCCAGCTCCCCAGGAGGGGCCTACGAGCAGTACTTC
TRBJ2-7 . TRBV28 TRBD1 CASSWTGSYEQYF TGTGCCAGCAGTTGGACAGGCTCCTACGAGCAGTACTTC
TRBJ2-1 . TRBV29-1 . CSVPLWGVSSYNEQFF TGCAGCGTCCCATTGTGGGGGGTCTCCTCCTACAATGAGCAGTTCTTC
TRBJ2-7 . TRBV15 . CATSRDRPYEQYF TGTGCCACCAGCAGAGATCGTCCCTACGAGCAGTACTTC
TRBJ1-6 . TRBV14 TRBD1 CASSHWGQGGSPLHF TGTGCCAGCAGCCATTGGGGACAGGGAGGTTCACCCCTCCACTTT
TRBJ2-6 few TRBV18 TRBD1 CASSPDRVSGANVLTF TGTGCCAGCTCACCGGACAGGGTTTCTGGGGCCAACGTCCTGACTTTC
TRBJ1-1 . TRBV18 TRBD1 CASSPKGQGTNTEAFF TGTGCCAGCTCACCGAAAGGACAGGGAACGAACACTGAAGCTTTCTTT
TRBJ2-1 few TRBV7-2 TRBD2 CASSFGSGAYNEQFF TGTGCCAGCAGCTTTGGGAGCGGGGCCTACAATGAGCAGTTCTTC
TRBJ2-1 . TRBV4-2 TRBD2 CASSQAAGTSGIYNEQFF TGTGCCAGCAGCCAAGCTGCCGGGACTAGCGGTATCTACAATGAGCAGTTCTTC
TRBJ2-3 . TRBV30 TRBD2 CAWSSLAGTDTQYF TGTGCCTGGAGTTCACTAGCGGGCACAGATACGCAGTATTTT
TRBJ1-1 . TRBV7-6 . CASSSSQASTEAFF TGTGCCAGCAGTTCATCACAGGCGAGCACTGAAGCTTTCTTT
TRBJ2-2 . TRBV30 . CAWSRLGTSSTGELFF TGTGCCTGGAGTCGATTAGGGACATCCAGCACCGGGGAGCTGTTTTTT
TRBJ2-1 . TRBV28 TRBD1 CASSLGTGKNNEQFF TGTGCCAGCAGTTTAGGGACAGGGAAGAACAATGAGCAGTTCTTC
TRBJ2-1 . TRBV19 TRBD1 CASKLTGTGGKGQFF TGTGCCAGTAAACTCACCGGGACAGGGGGTAAGGGGCAGTTCTTC
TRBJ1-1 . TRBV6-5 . CASSYGSIADTEAFF TGTGCCAGCAGTTACGGATCGATAGCGGACACTGAAGCTTTCTTT
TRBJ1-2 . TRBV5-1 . CASSLAGVGGLNYGYTF TGCGCCAGCAGCTTGGCTGGGGTTGGAGGGCTAAACTATGGCTACACCTTC
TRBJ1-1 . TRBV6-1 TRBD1 CASSDQGTGSEAFF TGTGCCAGCAGTGACCAAGGGACAGGTAGTGAAGCTTTCTTT
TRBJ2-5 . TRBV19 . CASSQGPPGGTQYF TGTGCCAGTAGTCAGGGTCCACCCGGGGGGACCCAGTACTTC
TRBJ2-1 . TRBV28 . CASSEVYNEQFF TGTGCCAGCAGTGAGGTCTACAATGAGCAGTTCTTC